A selection of T cell receptor beta chains follows, all from one sample in a study of human T cells and chemical hapten exposure. Each CDR3 protein gets one entry after TCRdb re-called the RACE reads with MiXCR. The sample yields more than 150,000 distinct CDR3 sequences, about 25% seen once. The specimen was whole blood, collected in connection with sensitization to the hapten diphenylcyclopropenone (DPC). These receptor sequences come from a woman in her thirties or forties with alopecia areata. Some clones in this sample may be carry-over from other donors' samples. Both conserved end residues are part of each CDR3. D genes are given only for firm matches. Some rows have no size entry. The others give once, few or many, or a class for an expanded clone.

-	TRBV7-3	TRBJ2-5	-	TGTGCCAGCAGCTTAACTGTGGGTATCGGGGAGACCCAGTACTTC	CASSLTVGIGETQYF
-	TRBV9	TRBJ2-2	-	TGTGCCAGCAGCGTGATAGATCTGAACACCGGGGAGCTGTTTTTT	CASSVIDLNTGELFF
-	TRBV6-5	TRBJ2-3	few	TGTGCCAGCTTTTATATAGATACGCAGTATTTT	CASFYIDTQYF
-	TRBV29-1	TRBJ1-5	few	TGCAGCGCCGGGGGGGGCAGCAATCAGCCCCAGCATTTT	CSAGGGSNQPQHF
TRBD1	TRBV29-1	TRBJ2-3	few	TGCAGCGTTGTTGGACAGGCTCTCCGCACAGATACGCAGTATTTT	CSVVGQALRTDTQYF
TRBD1	TRBV6-1	TRBJ2-1	few	TGTGCCAGCAGAGACCGGGACAGGGGTGAGCAGTTCTTC	CASRDRDRGEQFF
-	TRBV29-1	TRBJ2-6	-	TGCAGCGTTGGGGTTGCCGGGGCCAACGTCCTGACTTTC	CSVGVAGANVLTF
TRBD2	TRBV4-2	TRBJ2-7	many	TGTGCCAGCAGCCGGTCTAGCGGCTACGAGCAGTACTTC	CASSRSSGYEQYF
-	TRBV29-1	TRBJ2-5	many	TGCAGCGTTGAGTTTGTAACGGGGAGAGAGACCCAGTACTTC	CSVEFVTGRETQYF
-	TRBV7-3	TRBJ2-3	-	TGTGCCAGCGCAAGGGGGACTGGCACAGATACGCAGTATTTT	CASARGTGTDTQYF
-	TRBV6-2/TRBV6-3	TRBJ2-5	once	TGTGCCAGCAGTTACTCCGACGTGGCTAGCGAAGAGACCCAGTACTTC	CASSYSDVASEETQYF
TRBD1	TRBV15	TRBJ2-5	few	TGTGCCACCAGCAGAGATGGGACAGGGTTGGAGACCCAGTACTTC	CATSRDGTGLETQYF
-	TRBV20-1	TRBJ2-7	many	TGCAGTGCTAGACGGGCGGGAAGGGATTACGAGCAGTACTTC	CSARRAGRDYEQYF
-	TRBV28	TRBJ2-3	many	TGTGCCAGCAAAACAGGGAGCACAGATACGCAGTATTTT	CASKTGSTDTQYF
-	TRBV7-8	TRBJ2-5	few	TGTGCCAGCAGCTTAGGGTCAGGGAGGAGAGAGACCCAGTACTTC	CASSLGSGRRETQYF
TRBD2	TRBV20-1	TRBJ2-7	many	TGCAGTGCTAGAAGAGCGGGAAGCTCCTACGAGCAGTACTTC	CSARRAGSSYEQYF
TRBD2	TRBV7-3	TRBJ2-7	once	TGTGCCAGCAGCTCGGGACTAGCGGGAGGCACCTACGAGCAGTACTTC	CASSSGLAGGTYEQYF
TRBD1	TRBV28	TRBJ1-1	many	TGTGCCAGCCTCCCTCCGGGACAGGTGAACACTGAAGCTTTCTTT	CASLPPGQVNTEAFF
-	TRBV28	TRBJ2-4	few	TGTGCCAGCGGGAGCGAGACCAAAAACATTCAGTACTTC	CASGSETKNIQYF
-	TRBV6-5	TRBJ1-2	-	TGTGCCAGCAGTTACTCTGGCGGAAACTATGGCTACACCTTC	CASSYSGGNYGYTF
-	TRBV6-2/TRBV6-3	TRBJ2-3	few	TGTGCCAGCCGTCACGACACAGATACGCAGTATTTT	CASRHDTDTQYF
-	TRBV4-1	TRBJ1-5	few	TGCGCCAGCAGCATACAGGGTGGCAATCAGCCCCAGCATTTT	CASSIQGGNQPQHF
TRBD1	TRBV5-5	TRBJ2-6	-	TGTGCCAGCAGCTGGGAATGGACAGGGGTCACTGGGGCCAACGTCCTGACTTTC	CASSWEWTGVTGANVLTF
-	TRBV7-2	TRBJ1-1	few	TGTGCCAGCAGCTTGAGGACGGGAGGCACTGAAGCTTTCTTT	CASSLRTGGTEAFF
-	TRBV7-3	TRBJ1-1	-	TGTGCCAGCGCAGAGGGGCCGTACACTGAAGCTTTCTTT	CASAEGPYTEAFF
TRBD1	TRBV7-2	TRBJ1-4	-	TGTGCCAGCAGCTCCGGACAGGGGGCGTTTGAAAAACTGTTTTTT	CASSSGQGAFEKLFF
-	TRBV20-1	TRBJ2-5	-	TGCAGTGCGCGGGACTCCCAGGGGGTGGAGACCCAGTACTTC	CSARDSQGVETQYF
-	TRBV5-1	TRBJ1-1	-	TGCGCCAGCAGCTTGGAGGGGCAGAACACTGAAGCTTTCTTT	CASSLEGQNTEAFF
TRBD2	TRBV9	TRBJ2-3	many	TGTGCCAGCAGCTCCCTTCCTAGCGGGAGTGGAACAGATACGCAGTATTTT	CASSSLPSGSGTDTQYF
-	TRBV11-2	TRBJ2-1	-	TGTGCCAGCAGCTTAGGAAACCCGGGACTCCACAATGAGCAGTTCTTC	CASSLGNPGLHNEQFF
TRBD2	TRBV5-1	TRBJ2-5	few	TGCGCCAGCAGCTTGGATAGCGGGAACCAAGAGACCCAGTACTTC	CASSLDSGNQETQYF
-	TRBV10-3	TRBJ2-2	-	TGTGCCATCAGTTCCAGTGAGGCCGGGGAGCTGTTTTTT	CAISSSEAGELFF
-	TRBV12-3/TRBV12-4	TRBJ2-7	-	TGTGCCAGCAGTTGGGCCGGCTACGAGCAGTACTTC	CASSWAGYEQYF
-	TRBV29-1	TRBJ1-1	once	TGCAGCGTTGAGGGGAGGGCTGGATACACTGAAGCTTTCTTT	CSVEGRAGYTEAFF
-	TRBV20-1	TRBJ2-5	few	TGCAGTGCTAGAGATCTTCTAGGGGGAATTCAAGAGACCCAGTACTTC	CSARDLLGGIQETQYF
-	TRBV28	TRBJ1-5	many	TGTGCCAGCAGTTTGGTCCAGGGACTCCTTAATCAGCCCCAGCATTTT	CASSLVQGLLNQPQHF
TRBD2	TRBV4-2	TRBJ2-1	-	TGTGCCAGCAGCCCGACTAGCGGGAGGGATAATGAGCAGTTCTTC	CASSPTSGRDNEQFF
-	TRBV7-2	TRBJ1-6	few	TGTGCCAGCAGCTTAACCCCACCGGGGGCTAATTCACCCCTCCACTTT	CASSLTPPGANSPLHF
TRBD1	TRBV29-1	TRBJ2-7	-	TGCAGCGCCACAGGGGCTGCCTACGAGCAGTACTTC	CSATGAAYEQYF
-	TRBV28	TRBJ1-1	few	TGTGCCAGCAGTTTCCGGTACACTGAAGCTTTCTTT	CASSFRYTEAFF
-	TRBV4-3	TRBJ1-6	-	TGCGCCAGCAGCCAAGGGGGGGGTTGGTCCCCCCTCCACTTT	CASSQGGGWSPLHF
-	TRBV15	TRBJ1-1	-	TGTGCCACCAGCAGAGGGAGGGACACTGAAGCTTTCTTT	CATSRGRDTEAFF